This T cell receptor (beta chain) was captured by sequencing in a study of cytomegalovirus exposure and HLA in healthy donors. A multiplex PCR was run with 60 Vbeta primers and 13 Jbeta primers. Method: immunoSEQ multiplex PCR; TCRdb's copy keeps in-frame clones and lacks some. The sample consists of 170,000 or so clones, 70% to 90% of them appearing once. Worth noting for this clone: Its antigen remains unidentified.

General study results and limits: Information on immune exposure was restricted to one variable (CMV serostatus).

Specimen: PBMCs. The sequence derives from a woman aged 25 to 39 in good health and CMV-seronegative.

The CDR3 nucleotides are TGTGCCAGCATGCAACAAAGGACAGGGAAAGTTAGAAATCAGCCCCAGCATTTT. Translating gives CASMQQRTGKVRNQPQHF. The V call is TRBV21-1, the J call TRBJ1-5; the DNA was not used to check the table's D call, TRBD1. TRBV21-1 represents a pseudogene. The CDR3 loop spans 18 amino acids.